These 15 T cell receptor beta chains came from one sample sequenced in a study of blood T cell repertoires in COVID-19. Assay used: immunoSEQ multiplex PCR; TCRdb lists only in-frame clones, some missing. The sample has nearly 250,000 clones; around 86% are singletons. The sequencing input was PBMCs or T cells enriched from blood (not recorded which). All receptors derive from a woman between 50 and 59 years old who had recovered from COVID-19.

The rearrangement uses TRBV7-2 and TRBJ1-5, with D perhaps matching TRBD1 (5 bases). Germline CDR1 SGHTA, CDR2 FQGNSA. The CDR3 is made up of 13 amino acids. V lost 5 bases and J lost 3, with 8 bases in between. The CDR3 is CASSDSFNQPQHF. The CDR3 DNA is TGTGCCAGCAGCGACAGTTTCAATCAGCCCCAGCATTTT.

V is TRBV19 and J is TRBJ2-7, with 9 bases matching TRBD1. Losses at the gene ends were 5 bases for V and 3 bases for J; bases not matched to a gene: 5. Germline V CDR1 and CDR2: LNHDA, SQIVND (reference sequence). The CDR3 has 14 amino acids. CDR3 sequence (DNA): TGTGCCAGTAGTCCGGGACAGGGTTACTACGAGCAGTACTTC. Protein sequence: CASSPGQGYYEQYF.

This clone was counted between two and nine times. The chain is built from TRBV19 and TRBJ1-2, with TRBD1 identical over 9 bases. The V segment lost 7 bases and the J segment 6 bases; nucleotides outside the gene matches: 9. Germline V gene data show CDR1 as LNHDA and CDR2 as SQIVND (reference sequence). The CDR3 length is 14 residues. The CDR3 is CASKRDRVRDGYTF. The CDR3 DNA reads TGTGCCAGTAAAAGGGACAGGGTTCGGGATGGCTACACCTTC.

The CDR3 reads CASSLALGGPDTEAFF. The CDR3 DNA is TGCGCCAGCAGCTTGGCTTTGGGGGGGCCCGACACTGAAGCTTTCTTT. J is TRBJ1-1 and V is TRBV5-1; D might be TRBD1 (6 bases). CDR1 is SGHRS, CDR2 YFSETQ, per germline. This CDR3 contains 16 residues. The V end was cut by 0 bases, the J end by 3 bases, with 15 bases between.

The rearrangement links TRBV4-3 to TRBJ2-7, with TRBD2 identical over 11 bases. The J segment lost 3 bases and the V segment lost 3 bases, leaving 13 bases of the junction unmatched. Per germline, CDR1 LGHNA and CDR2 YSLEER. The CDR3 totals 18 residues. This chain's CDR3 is CASSQQTGTSGAIYEQYF. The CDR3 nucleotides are TGCGCCAGCAGCCAGCAAACCGGGACTAGCGGAGCGATCTACGAGCAGTACTTC.

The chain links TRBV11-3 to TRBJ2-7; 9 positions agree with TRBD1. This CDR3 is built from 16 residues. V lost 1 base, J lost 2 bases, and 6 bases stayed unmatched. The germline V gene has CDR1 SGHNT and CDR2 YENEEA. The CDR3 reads CASSLALRDRAYEQYF. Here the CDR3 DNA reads TGTGCCAGCAGCTTAGCCCTCCGGGACAGGGCCTACGAGCAGTACTTC.

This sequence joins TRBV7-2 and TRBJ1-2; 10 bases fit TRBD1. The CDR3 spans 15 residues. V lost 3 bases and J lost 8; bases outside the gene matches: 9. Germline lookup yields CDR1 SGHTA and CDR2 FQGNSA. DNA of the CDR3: TGTGCCAGCAGCTTTGGGTGGACAGGGGGGAAGGGCTACACCTTC. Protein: CASSFGWTGGKGYTF.

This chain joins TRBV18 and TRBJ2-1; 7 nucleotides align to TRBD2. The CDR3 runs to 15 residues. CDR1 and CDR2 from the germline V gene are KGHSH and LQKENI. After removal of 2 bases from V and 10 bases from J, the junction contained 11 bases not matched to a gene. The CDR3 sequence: CASSPSGTTRREQFF. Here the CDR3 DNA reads TGTGCCAGCTCACCATCCGGGACTACTAGGCGGGAGCAGTTCTTC.

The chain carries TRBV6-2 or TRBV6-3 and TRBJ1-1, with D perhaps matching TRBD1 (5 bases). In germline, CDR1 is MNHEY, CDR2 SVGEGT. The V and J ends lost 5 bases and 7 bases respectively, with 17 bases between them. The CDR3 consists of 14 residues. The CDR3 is CASSRDGGLIEAFF. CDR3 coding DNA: TGTGCCAGCAGTCGAGACGGGGGACTCATTGAAGCTTTCTTT.

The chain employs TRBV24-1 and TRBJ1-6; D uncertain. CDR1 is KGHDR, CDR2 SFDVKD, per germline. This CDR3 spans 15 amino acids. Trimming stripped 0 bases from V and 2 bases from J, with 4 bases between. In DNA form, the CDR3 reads TGTGCCACCAGTGATTTGCGGGCCTATAATTCACCCCTCCACTTT. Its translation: CATSDLRAYNSPLHF.

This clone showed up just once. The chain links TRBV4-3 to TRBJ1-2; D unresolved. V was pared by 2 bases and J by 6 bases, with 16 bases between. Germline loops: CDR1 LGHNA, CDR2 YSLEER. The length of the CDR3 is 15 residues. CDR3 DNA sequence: TGCGCCAGCAGCCAATTCAGAGGAACGCTGGATGGCTACACCTTC. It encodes CASSQFRGTLDGYTF.

Written as DNA, the CDR3 is TGTGCCAGCAGCCACTGGGGACAGGTCACAGATACGCAGTATTTT. Protein product: CASSHWGQVTDTQYF. The chain is built from TRBV14 and TRBJ2-3, with 8 bases that match TRBD1. The CDR3 is 15 residues long. V was clipped by 3 bases and J by 2 bases; unmatched bases: 4. Germline CDR1 and CDR2: SGHDN and FVKESK.

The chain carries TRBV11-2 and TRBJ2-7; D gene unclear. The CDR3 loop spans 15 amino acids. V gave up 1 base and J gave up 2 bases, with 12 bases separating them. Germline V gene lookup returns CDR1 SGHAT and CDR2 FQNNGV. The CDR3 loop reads CASSLAGAHTYEQYF. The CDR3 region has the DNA TGTGCCAGCAGCTTAGCAGGCGCCCACACCTACGAGCAGTACTTC. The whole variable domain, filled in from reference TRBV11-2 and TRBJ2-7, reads EAGVAQSPRYKIIEKRQSVAFWCNPISGHATLYWYQQILGQGPKLLIQFQNNGVVDDSQLPKDRFSAERLKGVDSTLKIQPAKLEDSAVYLCASSLAGAHTYEQYFGPGTRLTVT.

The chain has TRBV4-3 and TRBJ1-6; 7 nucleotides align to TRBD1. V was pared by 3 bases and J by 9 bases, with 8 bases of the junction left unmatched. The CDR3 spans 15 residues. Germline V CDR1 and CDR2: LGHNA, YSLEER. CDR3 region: CASSHARDSFSPLHF. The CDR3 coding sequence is TGCGCCAGCAGCCATGCCCGGGACAGCTTTTCACCCCTCCACTTT.

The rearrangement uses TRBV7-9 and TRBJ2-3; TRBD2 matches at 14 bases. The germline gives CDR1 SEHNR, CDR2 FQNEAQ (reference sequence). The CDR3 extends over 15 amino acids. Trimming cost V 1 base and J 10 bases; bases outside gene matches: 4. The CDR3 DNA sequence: TGTGCCAGCAGCTTAGGACTAGCGGGAGGGCGGCCGCAGTATTTT. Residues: CASSLGLAGGRPQYF. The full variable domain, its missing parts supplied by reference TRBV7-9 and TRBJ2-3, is DTGVSQNPRHKITKRGQNVTFRCDPISEHNRLYWYRQTLGQGPEFLTYFQNEAQLEKSRLLSDRFSAERPKGSFSTLEIQRTEQGDSAMYLCASSLGLAGGRPQYFGPGTRLTVL.